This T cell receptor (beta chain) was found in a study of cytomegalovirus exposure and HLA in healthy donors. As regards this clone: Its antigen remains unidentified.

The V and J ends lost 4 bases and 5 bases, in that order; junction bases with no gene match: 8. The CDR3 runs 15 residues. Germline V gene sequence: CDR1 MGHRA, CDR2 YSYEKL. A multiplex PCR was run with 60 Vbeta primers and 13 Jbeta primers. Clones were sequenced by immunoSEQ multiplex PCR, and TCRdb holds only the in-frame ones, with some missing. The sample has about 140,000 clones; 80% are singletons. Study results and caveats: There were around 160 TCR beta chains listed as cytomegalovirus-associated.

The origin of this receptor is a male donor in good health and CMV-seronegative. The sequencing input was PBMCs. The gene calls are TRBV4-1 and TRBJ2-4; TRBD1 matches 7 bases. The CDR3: CASSPTRQGQNIQYF. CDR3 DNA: TGCGCCAGCAGCCCCACCCGACAGGGCCAAAACATTCAGTACTTC.